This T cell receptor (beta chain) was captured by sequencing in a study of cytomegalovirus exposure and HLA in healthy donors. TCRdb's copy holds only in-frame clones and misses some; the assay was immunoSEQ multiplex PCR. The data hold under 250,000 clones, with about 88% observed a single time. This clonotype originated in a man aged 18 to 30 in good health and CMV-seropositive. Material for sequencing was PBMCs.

CDR3: CAISESAFGVLETQYF. CDR3 DNA: TGTGCCATCAGTGAGTCGGCATTCGGGGTTTTAGAGACCCAGTACTTC. The chain uses TRBV10-3 and TRBJ2-5; D is perhaps TRBD2 (5 bases). The CDR3 covers 16 residues. The ends were cut back, 0 bases at V and 4 bases at J, with 15 bases in the middle. Germline loops: CDR1 ENHRY, CDR2 SYGVKD.